Listed here are 18 T cell receptor beta chains from one sample, sequenced in a study of T-cell reconstitution after alpha-beta-depleted transplantation in children. Unique molecular identifiers were incorporated when the TCRbeta library was constructed. TCRdb re-derived calls from the PCR reads in MiXCR, one entry per CDR3 protein. Of approximately 220,000 distinct CDR3 sequences in the sample, approximately 17% were seen once. Source: PBMCs, mostly from graft donor cells, taken 360 days after TCRalphabeta/CD19-depleted stem cell transplant. These TCRs come from a male patient aged 2 to 9 who had a stem cell transplant for acute lymphoblastic leukemia, so the T cells may come from the graft donor.

The table lists this clonotype with a few counts. Here the CDR3 reads CASSTGQGTDTQYF. CDR3 DNA sequence: TGCGCCAGCAGCACGGGACAGGGTACAGATACGCAGTATTTT. The chain has TRBV5-1 and TRBJ2-3, with 9 positions matching TRBD1. Trimming cost V 4 bases and J 3 bases; bases outside gene matches: 3. The CDR3 length is 14 residues. The germline CDR1 and CDR2 sequences are SGHRS and YFSETQ.

This clonotype was counted ten times or more. This chain connects TRBV10-1 to TRBJ2-4, with D tentatively TRBD1 or TRBD2 (5 bases each). The CDR3 consists of 15 residues. V lost 4 bases and J lost 6, with 16 bases in between. The V gene's germline CDR1 is WNHNN and CDR2 SYGVQD (reference sequence). CDR3 in DNA: TGCGCCAGCAGTGTGGGTAGGGACGGAAGAAACATTCAGTACTTC. Translated, it gives CASSVGRDGRNIQYF.

This clonotype has only a few counts. This chain joins TRBV12-3 or TRBV12-4 and TRBJ1-4; 9 nucleotides agree with TRBD1. V was clipped by 8 bases and J by 8 bases; unmatched bases: 6. The CDR3 runs 13 residues. The CDR3 protein is CASERTGEEKLFF. CDR3 DNA: TGTGCCAGCGAGAGGACAGGGGAAGAAAAACTGTTTTTT.

The sample holds a few counts of this clonotype. DNA for the CDR3: TGTGCCAGCAGCACGCACGCGGGACTAGCGGGGGTATCCGAGCAGTACTTC. It translates to CASSTHAGLAGVSEQYF. The genes are TRBV9 and TRBJ2-7; 14 bases fit TRBD2. V was pared by 4 bases and J by 6 bases, with 12 bases of the junction left unmatched. This CDR3 is 17 amino acids long. CDR1 is SGDLS, CDR2 YYNGEE, per germline.

The sample holds a few counts of this clonotype. CDR3 sequence (DNA): TGCGCCAGCAGCGTAACGACAGGGGGCTCCTACGAGCAGTACTTC. The encoded protein is CASSVTTGGSYEQYF. J is TRBJ2-7 and V is TRBV5-1; 9 bases match TRBD1. V lost 4 bases and J lost 0; bases outside the gene matches: 5. Germline V gene sequence: CDR1 SGHRS, CDR2 YFSETQ. The CDR3 totals 15 residues.

The table lists this clonotype with a few counts. This chain links TRBV6-2 or TRBV6-3 with TRBJ2-1; 11 bases fit TRBD2. The V gene end was trimmed by 7 bases and the J gene end by 11 bases; junction bases not matched to a gene: 10. The V gene's germline CDR1 is MNHEY and CDR2 SVGEGT. The CDR3 is 14 amino acids. CDR3 region: CASIKGLAELQQFF. The DNA for the CDR3 is TGTGCCAGCATCAAGGGACTAGCGGAACTCCAGCAGTTCTTC.

This sequence joins TRBV12-3 or TRBV12-4 and TRBJ2-1; possibly TRBD2 for D (5 bases). The length of the CDR3 is 18 residues. V lost 3 bases and J lost 1, with 19 bases in between. The CDR3 loop is CASSFRSQLAGSYNEQFF. In nucleotides, the CDR3 is TGTGCCAGCAGTTTTAGGTCCCAACTGGCGGGTTCCTACAATGAGCAGTTCTTC.

The chain employs TRBV20-1 and TRBJ2-7; D uncertain. This CDR3 region has 14 residues. Germline V lookup: CDR1 DFQATT, CDR2 SNEGSKA (reference sequence). Between the trimmed V and J ends, which lost 6 bases and 3 bases, there was a span of 18 bases. CDR3 protein: CSAPDTKGNYEQYF. The CDR3 bases are TGCAGTGCGCCAGACACAAAGGGCAACTACGAGCAGTACTTC.

This clonotype was observed a handful of times. The CDR3 DNA follows: TGTGCCAGCAGCCGACGGTTAAGGGCGGGCAATGAGCAGTTCTTC. Translated: CASSRRLRAGNEQFF. This sequence joins TRBV4-2 and TRBJ2-1; weak D call: TRBD2 (5 bases). Trimming removed 4 bases from V and 6 bases from J, with 16 bases in between. Germline V gene data show CDR1 as LGHNA and CDR2 as YNFKEQ. This CDR3 comprises 15 residues.

This clonotype was recorded a few times. The chain recombines TRBV10-3 with TRBJ1-5, with D maybe TRBD1 (5 bases). The CDR3 runs to 15 residues. Trimming removed 3 bases at V and 7 bases at J, with 16 bases between. CDR1 is ENHRY, CDR2 SYGVKD, per germline. The CDR3 DNA is TGTGCCATCAGTGAAAGGGGAGTAGATGGCCAGCCCCAGCATTTT. It translates to CAISERGVDGQPQHF.

This clonotype was observed at least ten times. The chain employs TRBV29-1 and TRBJ2-7; no firm D call. Trimming took 6 bases from V and 0 from J, leaving 15 bases between them. The CDR3 contains 14 residues. Looked up from germline, CDR1 is SQVTM and CDR2 is ANQGSEA. The CDR3 spells CSVGDVRSSYEQYF. CDR3 sequence (DNA): TGCAGCGTGGGCGACGTTAGGAGCTCCTACGAGCAGTACTTC.

This chain links TRBV27 with TRBJ1-5; D not resolved. The V gene lost 6 bases and the J gene lost 4 bases, with 13 bases spanning the gap. The CDR3 extends over 14 amino acids. Germline CDR1 reads MNHEY; CDR2 reads SMNVEV (reference sequence). The CDR3 region is CASSGAGSNQPQHF. The CDR3 DNA reads TGTGCCAGCAGCGGAGCGGGCAGTAATCAGCCCCAGCATTTT.

The J gene is TRBJ1-2, the V gene TRBV20-1, with unresolved D. V was cut by 4 bases and J by 2 bases, with 29 bases left in between. Germline CDR1 is DFQATT and CDR2 is SNEGSKA (reference sequence). The CDR3 consists of 19 residues. CDR3 loop: CSANISTGHDGGRNYGYTF. DNA of the CDR3: TGCAGTGCTAACATATCGACTGGCCACGACGGAGGTAGAAACTATGGCTACACCTTC.

This clonotype was seen more than once but under ten times. The genes are TRBV12-3 or TRBV12-4 and TRBJ1-4; no clear D. Trimming took 3 bases from V and 4 from J, leaving 6 bases between them. This CDR3 comprises 13 residues. This CDR3 reads CASSFFGNEKLFF. In DNA, the CDR3 is TGTGCCAGCAGTTTCTTTGGTAATGAAAAACTGTTTTTT.

By proportion, this clonotype is hyperexpanded. The rearrangement joins TRBV4-1 to TRBJ2-7; 7 positions agree with TRBD1. V dropped 4 bases and J dropped 0; count of bases not matched to a gene: 9. The CDR3 loop spans 16 amino acids. Germline V gene lookup returns CDR1 MGHRA and CDR2 YSYEKL. The CDR3 DNA sequence: TGCGCCAGCAGCCCTAGCCTGACAGGGCTCTCCTACGAGCAGTACTTC. The encoded protein is CASSPSLTGLSYEQYF.

The rearrangement links TRBV10-2 to TRBJ2-5; the D is unclear. The CDR3 is made up of 13 amino acids. The germline V gene encodes CDR1 WSHSY and CDR2 SAAADI. The V and J ends lost 2 bases and 4 bases respectively, with 8 bases between them. The DNA of the CDR3 is TGCGCCAGCAGTGAGGGGGTCCCAGAGACCCAGTACTTC. Translated: CASSEGVPETQYF.

In this sample, this clonotype turned up many times. The CDR3, as DNA: TGTGCCAGCAGCCAGGGGTACAATGAGCAGTTCTTC. Translation gives CASSQGYNEQFF. The rearrangement uses TRBV27 and TRBJ2-1; tentative D call: TRBD1 (6 bases). The CDR3 contains 12 residues. Germline V lookup: CDR1 MNHEY, CDR2 SMNVEV (reference sequence). Trimming took off 6 bases at V and 4 bases at J, with 7 bases between the two ends.

The V gene is TRBV12-3 or TRBV12-4, the J gene TRBJ1-1; 7 bases map to TRBD1. CDR3 length: 14 amino acids. The V gene end was trimmed by 3 bases and the J gene end by 5 bases; junction bases not matched to a gene: 6. The chain's CDR3 is CASSFDAGGTEAFF. In nucleotides, the CDR3 is TGTGCCAGCAGTTTTGACGCAGGGGGGACTGAAGCTTTCTTT.